The following is a TCR beta chain sequence with its context. J lost 2 bases, V lost 5 bases, and 17 bases had no gene match. The CDR3 extends over 19 amino acids. The V gene's germline CDR1 is MNHEY and CDR2 SMNVEV (reference sequence). This sample was taken from a study of blood T cell repertoires in COVID-19. Study background: The analysed material was cDNA or gDNA that came from T cells, B-cell-depleted T cells, or PBMCs.

Here immunoSEQ multiplex PCR was the method, and the copy in TCRdb shows in-frame clones only, minus some. The table records about 310,000 clones, around 90% of them present only once. Participant reports of clinical history set cohort assignment. The specimen was PBMCs or T cells enriched from blood (not recorded which). The receptor was derived from a young woman with acute COVID-19. The V call is TRBV27, the J call TRBJ2-7; 11 bases agree with TRBD2. The CDR3: CASSPEVASGRNFPYEQYF. CDR3 DNA: TGTGCCAGCAGTCCCGAGGTAGCTAGCGGGAGGAACTTTCCCTACGAGCAGTACTTC.